This T cell receptor (beta chain) was documented in a study of CD4 T cells in relation to SARS-CoV-2 and coronaviruses. V was cut by 4 bases and J by 5 bases, with 15 bases left in between. Germline V gives CDR1 SGHNT, CDR2 YYREEE (reference sequence). The CDR3 covers 14 residues. Comment on this clone: Its antigen is unidentified.

Profiling relied on immunoSEQ multiplex PCR, and the TCRdb table lists in-frame clones only, not all of them. Of about 41,000 clones in the sample, around 82% were seen once. The V and J genes are TRBV5-4 and TRBJ2-5; D is unclear. The sample was naive CD4+ T cells from PBMCs, cultured in vitro. Subset in this sample: naive CD4+ T cells isolated by negative enrichment. This receptor was obtained from an adult with COVID-19. CDR3 nucleotides: TGTGCCAGCAGCCCAGAGTGGGGTGAGGAGACCCAGTACTTC. The encoded protein is CASSPEWGEETQYF.